The rows below give T cell receptor beta chains drawn from one sample of a study of cytomegalovirus exposure and HLA in healthy donors. The repertoire was sequenced with immunoSEQ multiplex PCR; TCRdb's copy has only in-frame clones and lacks some. Its table records more than 50,000 clones. Specimen: PBMCs. Receptor source: a woman between 40 and 50 years old in good health and CMV-seronegative. The CDR3 runs from the conserved cysteine through the conserved F or W. The D gene is left open where the match is weak.

v_gene: TRBV6-1
d_gene: TRBD1
j_gene: TRBJ1-1
CDR3nt: TGTGCCAGCAGTGAAAACAGGGGCACTGAAGCTTTCTTT
CDR3aa: CASSENRGTEAFF

v_gene: TRBV9
d_gene: -
j_gene: TRBJ1-3
CDR3nt: TGTGCCAGCAGCGTAGGAGACAGCTCTGGAAACACCATATATTTT
CDR3aa: CASSVGDSSGNTIYF

v_gene: TRBV5-8
d_gene: -
j_gene: TRBJ1-1
CDR3nt: TGTGCCAGCAGCCGAGACAGGAACACTGAAGCTTTCTTT
CDR3aa: CASSRDRNTEAFF

v_gene: TRBV19
d_gene: TRBD1
j_gene: TRBJ1-1
CDR3nt: TGTGCCAGTAGTCCGATCTTGGGACAGGGTGATACTGAAGCTTTCTTT
CDR3aa: CASSPILGQGDTEAFF

v_gene: TRBV7-2
d_gene: -
j_gene: TRBJ2-6
CDR3nt: TGTGCCAGCAGCGCTTACATGTCTGGGGCCAACGTCCTGACTTTC
CDR3aa: CASSAYMSGANVLTF

v_gene: TRBV9
d_gene: TRBD2
j_gene: TRBJ2-1
CDR3nt: TGTGCCAGCAGCGTAGTCCCGGGGGGTCCCGGCAGTGAGCAGTTCTTC
CDR3aa: CASSVVPGGPGSEQFF

v_gene: TRBV6-1
d_gene: -
j_gene: TRBJ2-7
CDR3nt: TGTGCCAGCAGTGAAGTTGAGTTCGTCTCCTACGAGCAGTACTTC
CDR3aa: CASSEVEFVSYEQYF

v_gene: TRBV5-1
d_gene: -
j_gene: TRBJ2-7
CDR3nt: TGCGCCAGCAGCTTCTCTAGTCCGGGAGACGGGTACGAGCAGTACTTC
CDR3aa: CASSFSSPGDGYEQYF

v_gene: TRBV5-1
d_gene: TRBD2
j_gene: TRBJ2-1
CDR3nt: TGCGCCAGCAGCTTGGCCGTGACTAGCGGGCTCAATGAGCAGTTCTTC
CDR3aa: CASSLAVTSGLNEQFF

v_gene: TRBV6-6
d_gene: -
j_gene: TRBJ1-5
CDR3nt: TGTGCCAGCAGTTACCAGGAAGGTAGCAATCAGCCCCAGCATTTT
CDR3aa: CASSYQEGSNQPQHF

v_gene: TRBV5-1
d_gene: -
j_gene: TRBJ2-1
CDR3nt: TGCGCCAGCAGCTTGGTAGCGGACTCCTACAATGAGCAGTTCTTC
CDR3aa: CASSLVADSYNEQFF

v_gene: TRBV6-5
d_gene: TRBD1
j_gene: TRBJ2-1
CDR3nt: TGTGCCAGCACCAGGGGGTCGGTGCAGTTCTTC
CDR3aa: CASTRGSVQFF

v_gene: TRBV30
d_gene: TRBD1
j_gene: TRBJ2-7
CDR3nt: TGTGCCTGGAGTGGAGGGCAGGGGGCAGGGCAGTACTTC
CDR3aa: CAWSGGQGAGQYF

v_gene: TRBV7-9
d_gene: -
j_gene: TRBJ2-7
CDR3nt: TGTGCCAGCAGCCGTGTATCCTACGAGCAGTACTTC
CDR3aa: CASSRVSYEQYF

v_gene: TRBV30
d_gene: -
j_gene: TRBJ2-1
CDR3nt: TGTGCCTGGAGTACCGACAGTCGGAATGAGCAGTTCTTC
CDR3aa: CAWSTDSRNEQFF

v_gene: TRBV4-2
d_gene: TRBD1
j_gene: TRBJ2-7
CDR3nt: TGTGCCAGCAGCCAAGTTTGGGACAGCTCCTACGAGCAGTACTTC
CDR3aa: CASSQVWDSSYEQYF

v_gene: TRBV9
d_gene: TRBD2
j_gene: TRBJ2-1
CDR3nt: TGTGCCAGCAGCGTAGATCTAGCGGGAGTTTATGAGCAGTTCTTC
CDR3aa: CASSVDLAGVYEQFF

v_gene: TRBV6-5
d_gene: -
j_gene: TRBJ1-2
CDR3nt: TGTGCCAGCACAAGTGGGGGCCGTCTTCCCTATGGCTACACCTTC
CDR3aa: CASTSGGRLPYGYTF

v_gene: TRBV25-1
d_gene: TRBD2
j_gene: TRBJ2-3
CDR3nt: TGTGCCAGCAGTGAGTCTAGCGGGGGGGCAGATACGCAGTATTTT
CDR3aa: CASSESSGGADTQYF

v_gene: TRBV11-2
d_gene: TRBD1
j_gene: TRBJ2-7
CDR3nt: TGTGCCAGCAGCACCCGGGACAGCCGGGTTGTGAGGGAGCAGTACTTC
CDR3aa: CASSTRDSRVVREQYF

v_gene: TRBV7-9
d_gene: TRBD1
j_gene: TRBJ2-7
CDR3nt: TGTGCCAGCAGGGCCGGGACAGGGGCCTCCTACGAGCAGTACTTC
CDR3aa: CASRAGTGASYEQYF

v_gene: TRBV28
d_gene: -
j_gene: TRBJ1-6
CDR3nt: TGTGCCAGCAGTTTATCGGGGATGGGGTATTCACCCCTCCACTTT
CDR3aa: CASSLSGMGYSPLHF

v_gene: TRBV5-1
d_gene: -
j_gene: TRBJ2-1
CDR3nt: TGCGCCAGCAGCTTGGAGGACAGCTACAATGAGCAGTTCTTC
CDR3aa: CASSLEDSYNEQFF

v_gene: TRBV28
d_gene: TRBD1
j_gene: TRBJ1-2
CDR3nt: TGTGCCAGCAGTTTCCCCCTCGGGACAGGGTCTGGCTACACCTTC
CDR3aa: CASSFPLGTGSGYTF

v_gene: TRBV6-6
d_gene: -
j_gene: TRBJ2-7
CDR3nt: TGTGCCAGCAGTTTCAGGGAAGGGTTTGAGCAGTACTTC
CDR3aa: CASSFREGFEQYF

v_gene: TRBV19
d_gene: -
j_gene: TRBJ2-7
CDR3nt: TGTGCCAGTAGTAGCGGACAAGGCTACGAGCAGTACTTC
CDR3aa: CASSSGQGYEQYF